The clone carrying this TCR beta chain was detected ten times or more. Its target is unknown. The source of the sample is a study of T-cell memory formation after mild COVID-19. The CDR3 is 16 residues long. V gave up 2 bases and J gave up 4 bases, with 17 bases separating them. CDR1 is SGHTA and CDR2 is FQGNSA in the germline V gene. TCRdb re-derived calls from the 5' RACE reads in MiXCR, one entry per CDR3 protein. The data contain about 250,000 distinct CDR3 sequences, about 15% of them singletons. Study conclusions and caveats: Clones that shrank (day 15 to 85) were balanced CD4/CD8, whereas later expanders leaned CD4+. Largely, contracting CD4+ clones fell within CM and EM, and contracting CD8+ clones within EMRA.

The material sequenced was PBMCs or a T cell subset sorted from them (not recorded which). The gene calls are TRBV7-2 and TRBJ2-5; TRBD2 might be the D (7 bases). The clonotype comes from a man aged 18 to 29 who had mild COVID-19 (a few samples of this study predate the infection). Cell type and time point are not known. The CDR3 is CASSLNGGASAETQYF. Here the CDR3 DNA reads TGTGCCAGCAGCTTAAATGGGGGGGCCTCCGCAGAGACCCAGTACTTC. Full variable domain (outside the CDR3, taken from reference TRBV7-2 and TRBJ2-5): GAGVSQSPSNKVTEKGKDVELRCDPISGHTALYWYRQSLGQGLEFLIYFQGNSAPDKSGLPSDRFSAERTGGSVSTLTIQRTQQEDSAVYLCASSLNGGASAETQYFGPGTRLLVL.